Shown below are 12 T cell receptor beta chains from a single sample sequenced in a study of blood T cell repertoires in COVID-19. Sequencing was performed with immunoSEQ multiplex PCR; in TCRdb, only in-frame clones are kept and a portion is missing. Among approximately 190,000 clones listed, roughly 84% were seen once. The source material was peripheral blood. These receptors all stem from a woman aged 40 to 50 who had recovered from COVID-19.

This clone was counted a few times. The chain combines TRBV3-1 (or the pseudogene TRBV3-2) with TRBJ2-3; TRBD2 might be the D (6 bases). The germline CDR1 and CDR2 sequences are LGHDT and YNNKEL (reference sequence). The V gene lost 4 bases and the J gene lost 2 bases, with 16 bases spanning the gap. This CDR3 has 16 residues. CDR3 DNA: TGTGCCAGCAGCCCCCGCCTCGGGAGCTTCACAGATACGCAGTATTTT. Its protein is CASSPRLGSFTDTQYF.

The rearrangement links TRBV6-5 to TRBJ2-5; 7 bases fit TRBD2. V trimming: 7 bases; J trimming: 1 base; junction bases outside the gene matches: 3. There are 13 residues in the CDR3. Germline V CDR1 and CDR2: MNHEY, SVGAGI. CDR3 sequence (DNA): TGTGCCAGCATGGGACTAACCCAAGAGACCCAGTACTTC. Protein sequence: CASMGLTQETQYF.

The chain has TRBV28 and TRBJ1-5; the match to TRBD1 covers 9 bases. The CDR3 totals 17 residues. V was pared by 5 bases and J by 6 bases, with 14 bases of the junction left unmatched. The germline gives CDR1 MDHEN, CDR2 SYDVKM. Written as DNA, the CDR3 is TGTGCCAGCAGTCATTGGGACCGACAGGGGGATCGTCAGCCCCAGCATTTT. Its protein product is CASSHWDRQGDRQPQHF.

V usage is TRBV19 and J usage is TRBJ1-1; no firm D call. In germline, CDR1 is LNHDA, CDR2 SQIVND (reference sequence). CDR3 size: 12 residues. V was trimmed by 7 bases and J by 9 bases, leaving 15 bases between them. CDR3 in amino acids: CASINDQAKAFF. In nucleotides, the CDR3 is TGTGCCAGTATCAATGATCAGGCTAAAGCTTTCTTT. Using reference TRBV19 and TRBJ1-1 for the parts outside the CDR3, the full variable domain is DGGITQSPKYLFRKEGQNVTLSCEQNLNHDAMYWYRQDPGQGLRLIYYSQIVNDFQKGDIAEGYSVSREKKESFPLTVTSAQKNPTAFYLCASINDQAKAFFGQGTRLTVV.

The V gene is TRBV9, the J gene TRBJ1-1; perhaps TRBD1 as D (5 bases). In germline, CDR1 is SGDLS, CDR2 YYNGEE. CDR3 length equals 16 residues. V was cut by 3 bases and J by 4 bases, with 19 bases left in between. The CDR3: CASSDRPGKYGTEAFF. For the CDR3, the DNA is TGTGCCAGCAGCGACCGACCAGGGAAGTACGGCACTGAAGCTTTCTTT.

The chain links TRBV2 to TRBJ1-5; tentatively, D is TRBD1 (6 bases). There are 15 residues in the CDR3. V shed 5 bases and J shed 6 bases, with 17 bases lying between them. The V gene's germline CDR1 is SNHLY and CDR2 FYNNEI. As DNA, the CDR3 is TGTGCCAGCAGTCCCGGGACACAGGGTTTTCAGCCCCAGCATTTT. Residues: CASSPGTQGFQPQHF.

The rearrangement joins TRBV30 to TRBJ2-7; possible D gene TRBD2, 6 bases. The CDR3 extends over 11 amino acids. Germline V gene sequence: CDR1 GTSNPN, CDR2 SVGIG (reference sequence). Trimming pared 3 bases from V and 3 bases from J, leaving 6 bases between. In DNA, the CDR3 is TGTGCCTGGAGCGGGAGCTACGAGCAGTACTTC. Protein sequence: CAWSGSYEQYF.

V usage is TRBV4-1 and J usage is TRBJ1-4, with a tentative D call TRBD1 (5 bases). V was cut by 3 bases and J by 5 bases, with 10 bases left in between. This CDR3 has 14 amino acids. CDR1 MGHRA and CDR2 YSYEKL come from the germline V gene. CDR3 loop: CASSQSDRNEKLFF. The CDR3 DNA reads as TGCGCCAGCAGCCAGAGCGACAGAAATGAAAAACTGTTTTTT.

This chain connects TRBV6-6 to TRBJ1-1, with D possibly matching TRBD1 (5 bases). CDR1 and CDR2 from the germline V gene are MNHNY and SVGAGI (reference sequence). The V gene lost 2 bases and the J gene lost 4 bases, with 14 bases spanning the gap. This CDR3 has 15 residues. The CDR3 DNA is TGTGCCAGCAGTTACGGGGCGGGGGTTGGCACTGAAGCTTTCTTT. It codes for CASSYGAGVGTEAFF.

The chain links TRBV7-2 to TRBJ2-1, with a weak D call TRBD2 (6 bases). The CDR3 is 15 residues long. The germline V gene encodes CDR1 SGHTA and CDR2 FQGNSA. V was pared by 7 bases and J by 0 bases, with 13 bases between. CDR3 in DNA: TGTGCCAGCACTAGCGAATTGAGCTCCTACAATGAGCAGTTCTTC. Its translation: CASTSELSSYNEQFF.

The gene calls are TRBV5-1 and TRBJ2-2, with 7 bases identical to TRBD2. Germline CDR1 reads SGHRS; CDR2 reads YFSETQ. CDR3 length equals 17 residues. V dropped 0 bases and J dropped 3; count of bases not matched to a gene: 8. CDR3: CASSLEAGAFDTGELFF. The CDR3 DNA reads TGCGCCAGCAGCTTGGAGGCGGGAGCGTTCGACACCGGGGAGCTGTTTTTT.

CDR3 bases: TGTGCCAGTAGTATTTTTCAAGATACGCAGTATTTT. Its protein is CASSIFQDTQYF. The chain is built from TRBV19 and TRBJ2-3; D gene unclear. V shed 3 bases and J shed 5 bases, with 6 bases lying between them. The CDR3 extends over 12 amino acids. Germline-derived CDR1 and CDR2 are LNHDA and SQIVND (reference sequence).